This T cell receptor (beta chain) comes out of a study of cytomegalovirus exposure and HLA in healthy donors. Study-level results: Some TCR beta chains (about 170 of them) were listed as cytomegalovirus-associated.

The CDR3 length is 15 residues. The trim removed 1 base at V and 4 bases at J, leaving 6 bases unmatched. The germline CDR1 and CDR2 sequences are SEHNR and FQNEAQ (reference sequence). Measured with immunoSEQ multiplex PCR; TCRdb has only the in-frame clones, and not every one. Here the sample spans about 160,000 clones, roughly 84% being singletons. As to this clone: Its antigen remains unknown.

The chain is built from TRBV7-9 and TRBJ1-2, with 7 bases identical to TRBD1. The clonotype comes from a man aged 25 to 40 in good health and CMV-seropositive. The specimen sequenced was PBMCs. DNA of the CDR3: TGTGCCAGCAGCTTAGAGGGGGCGCCTAGCTATGGCTACACCTTC. The encoded protein is CASSLEGAPSYGYTF.